This T cell receptor (beta chain) comes out of a study of lymphopenia after photon versus proton radiotherapy (dated by TCRdb to between 2018 and 2021). Broadly, across the study: Photon and proton radiation therapy were compared by the study for their immunological effects in patients with gastrointestinal tumors who developed high-grade lymphopenia. The roughly 18 patients in the cohort had gastrointestinal tumors, were treated with either photon or proton therapy, and subsequently developed lymphopenia. The goal of the study was to describe how the two radiation modalities differ in their effects on the immune system. What the work shows at the level of the full study, not this receptor alone: After the lymphocyte count nadir, oligoclonal expansion, especially of CD8+ Temra cells, was observed in photon-treated repertoires, and the drop in diversity was driven by this expansion. During treatment, patients who received proton therapy stayed relatively stable, whereas patients who received photon therapy lost naive T cells and TCR diversity and gained effector/memory populations. The survival association was assessed only in patients who died, and the authors presented better survival with proton therapy as a possibility rather than a demonstrated result. Across the cohort, a larger post-nadir drop in TCR diversity was inversely correlated with overall survival time among patients who died.

A distance of 3 bases separates the germline ends of V and J, which lose 2 bases and 1 base respectively. The CDR3 spans 14 residues, from the cysteine through the phenylalanine. CDR3 DNA is the only sequence kept; it has 42 bases, read in frame from the first base. The germline V gene sets CDR1 to SGHTA and CDR2 to FQGNSA. Preparation of the library involved the immunoSEQ multiplex PCR assay. T cell repertoires were profiled with deep sequencing of rearranged TCR beta loci together with multiparametric flow cytometry. TCRdb took this table from immuneACCESS and kept in-frame rearrangements with V and J called. Such tables lack part of the clones; where checked against another copy, unresolved V genes explain under half of the gap, and the rest is unexplained. The sample has about 22,000 clones on record, about 89% of them singletons. The biggest ten clones account for 8.5% to 14% of the sample. Concerning this clone: What this receptor recognizes is not known. No base quality information exists; no much larger clone differs at one position.

The V and J genes are TRBV7-2 and TRBJ2-6; no D gene can be assigned with confidence. The source was peripheral blood, collected from a patient treated with proton-based radiotherapy. This receptor was obtained from a man at least 80 years old with esophageal cancer. The sequence in DNA is TGTGCCAGCAGCTTACGATCTGGGGCCAACGTCCTGACTTTC. Protein translation: CASSLRSGANVLTF. Supplemented by the reference TRBV7-2 and TRBJ2-6 proteins around the CDR3, the complete variable domain is GAGVSQSPSNKVTEKGKDVELRCDPISGHTALYWYRQSLGQGLEFLIYFQGNSAPDKSGLPSDRFSAERTGGSVSTLTIQRTQQEDSAVYLCASSLRSGANVLTFGAGSRLTVL.